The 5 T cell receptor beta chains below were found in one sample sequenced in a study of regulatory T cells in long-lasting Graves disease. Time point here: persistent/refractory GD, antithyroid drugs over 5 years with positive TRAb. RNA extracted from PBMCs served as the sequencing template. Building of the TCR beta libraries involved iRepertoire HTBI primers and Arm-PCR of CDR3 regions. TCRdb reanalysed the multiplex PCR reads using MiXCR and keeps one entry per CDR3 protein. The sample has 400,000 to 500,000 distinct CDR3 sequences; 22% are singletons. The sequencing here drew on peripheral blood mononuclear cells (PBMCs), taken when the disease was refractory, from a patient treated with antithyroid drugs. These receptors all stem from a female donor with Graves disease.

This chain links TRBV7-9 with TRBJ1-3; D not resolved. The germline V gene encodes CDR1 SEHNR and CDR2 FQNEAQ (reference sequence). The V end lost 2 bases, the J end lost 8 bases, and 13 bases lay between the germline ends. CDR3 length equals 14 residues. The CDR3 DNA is TGTGCCAGCAGCTTACCCCCGCGTCGGCACACCATATATTTT. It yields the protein CASSLPPRRHTIYF.

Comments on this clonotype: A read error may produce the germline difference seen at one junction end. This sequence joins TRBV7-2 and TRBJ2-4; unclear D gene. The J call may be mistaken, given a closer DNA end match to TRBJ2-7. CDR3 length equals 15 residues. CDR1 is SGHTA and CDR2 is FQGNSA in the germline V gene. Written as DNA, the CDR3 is TGTGTCAGCAGCTTAAGAGGAACAGTAAATTACGAGCAGTACTTC. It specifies CVSSLRGTVNYEQYF.

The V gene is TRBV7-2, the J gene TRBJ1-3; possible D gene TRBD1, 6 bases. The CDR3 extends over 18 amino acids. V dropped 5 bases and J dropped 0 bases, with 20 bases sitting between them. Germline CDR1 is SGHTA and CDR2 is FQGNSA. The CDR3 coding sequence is TGTGCCAGCAGCCCCACGAGGGGGACTTCGAGCTCTGGAAACACCATATATTTT. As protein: CASSPTRGTSSSGNTIYF.

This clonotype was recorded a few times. The CDR3 region is CASSVAGTNTEAFF. The CDR3, as DNA: TGTGCCAGCAGCGTAGCAGGGACGAACACTGAAGCTTTCTTT. V and J are TRBV9 and TRBJ1-1, with a tentative D call TRBD1 (5 bases). Trimming left V 0 bases short and J 1 base short, with 7 bases between. Germline CDR1 SGDLS, CDR2 YYNGEE. The CDR3 has 14 residues.

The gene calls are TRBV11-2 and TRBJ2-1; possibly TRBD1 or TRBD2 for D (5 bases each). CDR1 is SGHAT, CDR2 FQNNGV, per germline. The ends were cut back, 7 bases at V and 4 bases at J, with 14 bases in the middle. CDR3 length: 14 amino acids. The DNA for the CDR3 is TGTGCCAGCACTAACTGGGACGTTTACAATGAGCAGTTCTTC. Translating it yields CASTNWDVYNEQFF.